The clone carrying this TCR beta chain was detected a few times. A read error may account for a junction end that differs from germline. These data are taken from a study of T-cell reconstitution after alpha-beta-depleted transplantation in children. The authors prepared the TCRbeta library with unique molecular identifiers. TCRdb recomputed calls from the PCR reads with MiXCR, one row per CDR3 protein. The data contain a few hundred thousand distinct CDR3 sequences, 20% of them singletons. The germline gives CDR1 MNHNS, CDR2 SASEGT. The CDR3 is 13 residues long. The J gene is TRBJ1-3, the V gene TRBV6-1; D is unresolved. This TCR derives from a human donor who donated a stem cell graft to a child with acute myeloid leukemia. The source material was PBMCs from the stem cell graft donor, sampled from the stem cell graft. This CDR3 is CASRDSSGNTIYF. DNA for the CDR3: TGTGCCAGCCGTGATTCCTCTGGAAACACCATATATTTT.